The rows below give T cell receptor beta chains drawn from one sample of a study of beta chain features in type 1 diabetes. Clones were read by immunoSEQ multiplex PCR, and TCRdb kept only the in-frame ones, dropping some. This sample has around 250,000 clones, with 25% to 30% found just once. Material for sequencing was central memory CD4+ T cells from blood. Receptors were obtained from a man aged 25-45 years in good health. CDR3s include the opening cysteine and the closing phenylalanine or tryptophan. The order of the fields is V gene, clone size, D gene, J gene, CDR3 protein, CDR3 DNA. The D gene is left open where the match is weak. Not every row has a clone size; where given, it reads once, few, many or a size class.

TRBV19	few	-	TRBJ2-7	CASSVGHPNEQYF	TGTGCCAGTAGCGTGGGACACCCCAACGAGCAGTACTTC
TRBV15	-	-	TRBJ2-7	CATSRDRRGTYEQYF	TGTGCCACCAGCAGGGACCGAAGGGGCACCTACGAGCAGTACTTC
TRBV19	-	-	TRBJ1-1	CASSIPENTEAFF	TGTGCCAGTAGTATCCCAGAGAACACTGAAGCTTTCTTT
TRBV7-9	many	-	TRBJ2-1	CASSLALVEQFF	TGTGCCAGCAGCTTAGCGTTGGTCGAGCAGTTCTTC
TRBV7-6	few	TRBD1	TRBJ1-1	CASSLRDRDTEAFF	TGTGCCAGCAGCCTCCGGGACAGGGACACTGAAGCTTTCTTT
TRBV7-8	-	-	TRBJ1-3	CASSWDGGNTIYF	TGTGCCAGCAGCTGGGACGGTGGAAACACCATATATTTT
TRBV7-2	-	-	TRBJ1-5	CASSQTLDQPQHF	TGTGCCAGCAGCCAAACGTTAGATCAGCCCCAGCATTTT
TRBV7-6	-	-	TRBJ2-1	CASSLESRYNEQFF	TGTGCCAGCAGCTTAGAAAGCCGCTACAATGAGCAGTTCTTC
TRBV19	-	TRBD2	TRBJ2-1	CASRTSGREGSYNEQFF	TGTGCCAGCCGGACTAGCGGGAGGGAGGGGTCCTACAATGAGCAGTTCTTC
TRBV28	-	-	TRBJ1-1	CASRGTANTEAFF	TGTGCCAGCAGAGGGACGGCGAACACTGAAGCTTTCTTT
TRBV7-2	-	TRBD1	TRBJ1-2	CASSDRGANYGYTF	TGTGCCAGCAGCGACAGGGGAGCTAACTATGGCTACACCTTC
TRBV9	-	-	TRBJ1-1	CASSVASVNTEAFF	TGTGCCAGCAGCGTAGCTTCTGTTAACACTGAAGCTTTCTTT
TRBV5-6	few	TRBD1	TRBJ2-6	CASSGTGAGANVLTF	TGTGCCAGCAGTGGTACAGGGGCCGGGGCCAACGTCCTGACTTTC
TRBV7-2	many	-	TRBJ2-3	CASSFGPSTDTQYF	TGTGCCAGCAGCTTTGGACCTAGCACAGATACGCAGTATTTT
TRBV29-1	few	-	TRBJ2-7	CSASGGEASWEQYF	TGCAGCGCCTCAGGTGGGGAGGCCTCCTGGGAGCAGTACTTC
TRBV19	few	TRBD1	TRBJ2-3	CASGQGVPTDTQYF	TGTGCCAGTGGACAGGGCGTCCCCACAGATACGCAGTATTTT
TRBV11-2	-	-	TRBJ2-7	CASSFERSYEQYF	TGTGCCAGCAGCTTCGAGCGCTCCTACGAGCAGTACTTC
TRBV9	few	-	TRBJ2-5	CASSVGQRYQETQYF	TGTGCCAGCAGCGTAGGACAGAGGTACCAAGAGACCCAGTACTTC
TRBV25-1	few	TRBD1	TRBJ2-7	CASRGQESSYEQYF	TGTGCCAGCAGAGGACAGGAGAGCTCCTACGAGCAGTACTTC
TRBV20-1	few	-	TRBJ2-1	CSASHRLVEFF	TGCAGTGCTAGCCACCGGCTAGTCGAGTTCTTC
TRBV6-6	-	-	TRBJ2-1	CASRRGSYNEQFF	TGTGCCAGCAGGAGGGGGTCCTACAATGAGCAGTTCTTC
TRBV20-1	few	-	TRBJ2-1	CSANPPPQFF	TGCAGTGCTAACCCTCCTCCCCAGTTCTTC
TRBV4-2	few	-	TRBJ2-1	CASSRRRRGKMDNEQFF	TGTGCCAGCAGCCGCCGTCGCAGGGGTAAAATGGACAATGAGCAGTTCTTC
TRBV30	-	-	TRBJ2-7	CAWSTPGRTYEQYF	TGTGCCTGGAGTACCCCGGGGAGGACCTACGAGCAGTACTTC
TRBV6-7	-	-	TRBJ1-6	CASSWDCNSPLHF	TGTGCCAGCAGTTGGGATTGTAATTCACCCCTCCACTTT
TRBV7-2	many	-	TRBJ2-7	CASSLAADYEQYF	TGTGCCAGCAGCTTAGCCGCCGACTACGAGCAGTACTTC
TRBV7-2	-	TRBD1	TRBJ1-5	CASSVRDRGGQPQHF	TGTGCCAGCAGCGTCCGGGACAGGGGAGGTCAGCCCCAGCATTTT
TRBV7-9	-	-	TRBJ2-3	CASSFSGTDTQYF	TGTGCCAGCAGCTTTTCGGGCACAGATACGCAGTATTTT
TRBV7-9	-	TRBD2	TRBJ2-1	CASSLPHRLAGVYNEQFF	TGTGCCAGCAGCTTACCGCATCGACTAGCGGGAGTTTACAATGAGCAGTTCTTC
TRBV7-8	few	-	TRBJ2-5	CASSFSGGGETQYF	TGTGCCAGCAGCTTTTCCGGAGGAGGAGAGACCCAGTACTTC
TRBV30	-	-	TRBJ2-5	CAWQTGTVTQETQYF	TGTGCCTGGCAAACCGGGACTGTAACACAAGAGACCCAGTACTTC